Listed here are 13 T cell receptor beta chains from one sample, sequenced in a study of blood T cell repertoires in COVID-19. Repertoires were generated with immunoSEQ multiplex PCR, while TCRdb's copy carries only in-frame clones and drops some. The sample has 430,000 or so clones; 85% to 90% are singletons. The specimen sequenced was PBMCs or T cells enriched from blood (not recorded which). The origin of the receptors is a woman aged 40 to 50 who had recovered from COVID-19.

This chain connects TRBV7-9 to TRBJ2-3; D is undetermined. Trimming took 5 bases from V and 2 from J, leaving 14 bases between them. This CDR3 spans 15 amino acids. Germline V lookup: CDR1 SEHNR, CDR2 FQNEAQ (reference sequence). The CDR3 DNA reads TGTGCCAGCAGCCAGACGCGGCTCCACACAGATACGCAGTATTTT. It is translated as CASSQTRLHTDTQYF. The variable domain in full, completed from reference TRBV7-9 and TRBJ2-3, reads DTGVSQNPRHKITKRGQNVTFRCDPISEHNRLYWYRQTLGQGPEFLTYFQNEAQLEKSRLLSDRFSAERPKGSFSTLEIQRTEQGDSAMYLCASSQTRLHTDTQYFGPGTRLTVL.

The rearrangement uses TRBV29-1 and TRBJ1-1; D is perhaps TRBD1 (5 bases). Germline V lookup: CDR1 SQVTM, CDR2 ANQGSEA. V shed 3 bases and J shed 6 bases, with 17 bases lying between them. CDR3 length: 14 amino acids. The CDR3, as DNA: TGCAGCGTTGAGGGGGAGGAGGGAGGGCCTGAAGCTTTCTTT. Translation: CSVEGEEGGPEAFF.

This chain uses TRBV20-1 with TRBJ2-7; D is undetermined. Germline V gene lookup returns CDR1 DFQATT and CDR2 SNEGSKA (reference sequence). Trimming took off 0 bases at V and 6 bases at J, with 6 bases between the two ends. The CDR3 is made up of 11 amino acids. CDR3 amino acids: CSARDMAEQYF. The DNA for the CDR3 is TGCAGTGCTAGAGATATGGCCGAGCAGTACTTC.

The chain is built from TRBV5-6 and TRBJ2-7, with D perhaps TRBD1 (5 bases). In germline, CDR1 is SGHDT, CDR2 YYEEEE. The CDR3 totals 15 residues. Trimming took 2 bases from V and 2 from J, leaving 14 bases between them. CDR3 in DNA: TGTGCCAGCAGCTTATCTCCAAGGGGAACCTACGAGCAGTACTTC. Protein sequence: CASSLSPRGTYEQYF. The whole variable domain, remainder taken from reference TRBV5-6 and TRBJ2-7, is DAGVTQSPTHLIKTRGQQVTLRCSPKSGHDTVSWYQQALGQGPQFIFQYYEEEERQRGNFPDRFSGHQFPNYSSELNVNALLLGDSALYLCASSLSPRGTYEQYFGPGTRLTVT.

V gene TRBV2 combines with J gene TRBJ2-7; 8 bases are a match to TRBD1. CDR1 SNHLY and CDR2 FYNNEI come from the germline V gene. The CDR3 sequence is 14 residues long. V shed 4 bases and J 1 base; nucleotides not matched to a gene: 3. CDR3 nucleotide sequence: TGTGCCAGCAGTGTGGACAGGGCATCCTACGAGCAGTACTTC. Its protein is CASSVDRASYEQYF.

The CDR3 bases are TGTGCCAGCAACTCCCTGGACAGCCTTTACAATGAGCAGTTCTTC. Residues: CASNSLDSLYNEQFF. The chain is built from TRBV27 and TRBJ2-1; maybe TRBD1 (6 bases). The germline CDR1 and CDR2 sequences are MNHEY and SMNVEV (reference sequence). The CDR3 spans 15 residues. Trimming stripped 7 bases from V and 4 bases from J, with 17 bases between.

The chain recombines TRBV4-3 with TRBJ1-4; 9 nucleotides align to TRBD1. The junction had 5 bases not matched to a gene; V was cut back by 4 bases and J by 8 bases. Germline loops: CDR1 LGHNA, CDR2 YSLEER. The CDR3 spans 14 residues. The CDR3 region is CASSPDRGNEKLFF. CDR3 DNA sequence: TGCGCCAGCAGCCCGGACAGGGGTAACGAAAAACTGTTTTTT.

This clone showed up just once. The chain joins TRBV10-2 to TRBJ2-7, with TRBD1 as a possible D gene (5 bases). V was pared by 0 bases and J by 4 bases, with 10 bases between. The CDR3 extends over 14 amino acids. CDR1 is WSHSY and CDR2 is SAAADI in the germline V gene. The CDR3 DNA is TGCGCCAGCAGTGAGTCGATGACAGTTTACGAGCAGTACTTC. It codes for CASSESMTVYEQYF.

This chain links TRBV5-1 with TRBJ2-1; 9 nucleotides align to TRBD2. The V gene's germline CDR1 is SGHRS and CDR2 YFSETQ. The CDR3 totals 19 residues. Unmatched junction bases numbered 10, after V lost 0 bases and J lost 0 bases. The CDR3, as DNA: TGCGCCAGCAGCTTGGCGCGCGGGAGGGCTTCCAGCTCCTACAATGAGCAGTTCTTC. Translated, it gives CASSLARGRASSSYNEQFF. The full variable domain, completed using reference TRBV5-1 and TRBJ2-1, is KAGVTQTPRYLIKTRGQQVTLSCSPISGHRSVSWYQQTPGQGLQFLFEYFSETQRNKGNFPGRFSGRQFSNSRSEMNVSTLELGDSALYLCASSLARGRASSSYNEQFFGPGTRLTVL.

The chain couples TRBV5-1 to TRBJ2-5; TRBD1 might be the D (6 bases). Trimming removed 4 bases at V and 5 bases at J, with 15 bases between. CDR3 length: 14 amino acids. CDR1 SGHRS and CDR2 YFSETQ come from the germline V gene. Here the CDR3 DNA reads TGCGCCAGCAGCCTCCGGGACACTCTGGAGACCCAGTACTTC. Translating gives CASSLRDTLETQYF.

This clone appeared a single time. The chain combines TRBV27 with TRBJ2-4, with D possibly matching TRBD1 (5 bases). The germline CDR1 and CDR2 sequences are MNHEY and SMNVEV (reference sequence). The CDR3 sequence is 14 residues long. V gave up 6 bases and J gave up 4 bases, with 13 bases separating them. CDR3 in DNA: TGTGCCAGCAGCAGCGACAGAAGTAAAAACATTCAGTACTTC. It yields the protein CASSSDRSKNIQYF.

The gene calls are TRBV7-2 and TRBJ2-1; D may be TRBD2 (6 bases). Trimming took 4 bases from V and 12 from J, leaving 16 bases between them. Per the germline V gene, CDR1 is SGHTA and CDR2 is FQGNSA. The CDR3 runs 13 residues. The CDR3 spells CASSSSGPYGQFF. The CDR3 DNA reads TGTGCCAGCAGCTCCAGCGGGCCTTATGGGCAGTTCTTC.

The CDR3 is CASSPGQGGEQFF. The CDR3 nucleotides read TGTGCCAGCAGTCCGGGACAGGGGGGTGAGCAGTTCTTC. The chain joins TRBV6-5 to TRBJ2-1, with 11 bases matching TRBD1. CDR3 length: 13 amino acids. J lost 9 bases, V lost 5 bases, and 3 bases had no gene match. CDR1 is MNHEY, CDR2 SVGAGI, per germline.